This T cell receptor (beta chain) came from a study of T-cell reconstitution after alpha-beta-depleted transplantation in children. Study conclusions and caveats: It was newly produced T cells that mostly accounted for T-cell counts and diversity one year after transplant. Expanded graft clones numbering several hundred reportedly gave rise to alpha-beta T cells about two months after transplant.

Unique molecular identifiers featured in how the TCRbeta library was prepared. In TCRdb, the PCR reads were re-called with MiXCR into one record per CDR3 protein. The sample includes a few hundred thousand distinct CDR3 sequences, over 40% of them seen just once. CDR1 is MNHEY and CDR2 is SVGAGI in the germline V gene. This CDR3 region has 15 residues. Trimming took off 1 base at V and 0 bases at J, with 9 bases between the two ends. In this sample, this clonotype turned up a few times. What it recognizes is unknown. This clonotype originated in a girl aged 2 to 10 with aplastic anemia, due to receive a stem cell transplant. The chain joins TRBV6-5 to TRBJ1-1; unclear D gene. This specimen consisted of PBMCs, obtained before TCRalphabeta/CD19-depleted stem cell transplant. CDR3 region: CASSYYPGLNTEAFF. The DNA of the CDR3 is TGTGCCAGCAGTTACTATCCAGGCCTGAACACTGAAGCTTTCTTT.